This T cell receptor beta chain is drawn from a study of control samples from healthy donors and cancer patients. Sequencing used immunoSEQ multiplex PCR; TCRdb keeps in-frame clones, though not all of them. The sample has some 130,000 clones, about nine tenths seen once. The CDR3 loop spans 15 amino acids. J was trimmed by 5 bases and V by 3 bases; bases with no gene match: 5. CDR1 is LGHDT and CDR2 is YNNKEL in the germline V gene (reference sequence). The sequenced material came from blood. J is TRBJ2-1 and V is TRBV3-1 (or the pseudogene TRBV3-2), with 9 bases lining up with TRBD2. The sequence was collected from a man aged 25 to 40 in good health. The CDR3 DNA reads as TGTGCCAGCAGCCACAGCGGGAGGAGTCACAATGAGCAGTTCTTC. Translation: CASSHSGRSHNEQFF.